The T cell receptor (beta chain) described here comes from a study of T-cell reconstitution after alpha-beta-depleted transplantation in children. This clonotype was recorded at least ten times. The V end lost 10 bases, the J end lost 1 base, and 8 bases lay between the germline ends. CDR3 size: 12 residues. The germline V gene encodes CDR1 MNHEY and CDR2 SVGAGI. A TCRbeta library incorporating unique molecular identifiers was prepared. TCRdb independently ran MiXCR on the PCR reads; one entry per CDR3 protein. The sample includes about 350,000 distinct CDR3 sequences, more than 10% of them seen just once.

Sequenced here: PBMCs, sampled from the stem cell graft. This clonotype originated in a human donor who donated a stem cell graft to a child with Fanconi anemia. The rearrangement joins TRBV6-5 to TRBJ2-1; D remains unclear. In DNA form, the CDR3 reads TGTGCCACCCTCAGTTCCTACAATGAGCAGTTCTTC. It specifies CATLSSYNEQFF.